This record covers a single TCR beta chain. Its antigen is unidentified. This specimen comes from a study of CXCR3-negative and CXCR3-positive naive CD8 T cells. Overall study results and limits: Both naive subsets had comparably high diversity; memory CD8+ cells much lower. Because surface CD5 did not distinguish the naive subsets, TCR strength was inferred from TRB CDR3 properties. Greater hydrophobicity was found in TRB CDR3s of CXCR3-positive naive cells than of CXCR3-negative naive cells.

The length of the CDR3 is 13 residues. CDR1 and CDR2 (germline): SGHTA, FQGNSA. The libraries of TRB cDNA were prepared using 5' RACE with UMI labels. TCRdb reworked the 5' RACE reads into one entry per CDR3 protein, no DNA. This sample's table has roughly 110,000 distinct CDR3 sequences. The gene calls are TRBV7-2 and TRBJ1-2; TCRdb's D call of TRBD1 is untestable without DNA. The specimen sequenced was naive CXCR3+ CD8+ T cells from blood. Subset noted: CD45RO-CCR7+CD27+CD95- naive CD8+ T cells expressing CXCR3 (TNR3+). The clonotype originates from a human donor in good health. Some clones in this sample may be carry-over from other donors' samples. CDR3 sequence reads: CASKLVGDYGYTF. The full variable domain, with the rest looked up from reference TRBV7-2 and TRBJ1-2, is GAGVSQSPSNKVTEKGKDVELRCDPISGHTALYWYRQSLGQGLEFLIYFQGNSAPDKSGLPSDRFSAERTGGSVSTLTIQRTQQEDSAVYLCASKLVGDYGYTFGSGTRLTVV.